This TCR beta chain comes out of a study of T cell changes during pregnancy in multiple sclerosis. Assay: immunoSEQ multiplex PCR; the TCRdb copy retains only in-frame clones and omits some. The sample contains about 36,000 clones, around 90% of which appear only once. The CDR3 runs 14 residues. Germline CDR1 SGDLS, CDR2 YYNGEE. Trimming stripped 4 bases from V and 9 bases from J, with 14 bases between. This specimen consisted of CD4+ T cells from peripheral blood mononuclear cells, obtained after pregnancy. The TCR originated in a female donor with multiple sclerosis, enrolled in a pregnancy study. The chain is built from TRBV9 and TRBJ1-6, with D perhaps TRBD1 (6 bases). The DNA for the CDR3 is TGTGCCAGCAGCCTCGAACAGGGCTCTTCACCCCTCCACTTT. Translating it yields CASSLEQGSSPLHF.